These 31 T cell receptor beta chains originate from one sample sequenced in a study of cytomegalovirus exposure and HLA in healthy donors. Assay: immunoSEQ multiplex PCR; the TCRdb copy retains only in-frame clones and omits some. The sample records around 230,000 clones, around 87% being singletons. Sequenced input: PBMCs. These receptors were taken from a woman in her twenties or thirties in good health and CMV-seropositive.

This clone was observed a few times. CDR3 sequence reads: CASSLVSTGQYF. CDR3 coding DNA: TGTGCCAGCAGCTTAGTATCGACGGGGCAGTACTTC. V usage is TRBV7-2 and J usage is TRBJ2-7; D not resolved. The CDR3 totals 12 residues. The ends were cut back, 1 base at V and 9 bases at J, with 10 bases in the middle. CDR1 is SGHTA, CDR2 FQGNSA, per germline.

V is TRBV19 and J is TRBJ2-7, with 10 bases aligning to TRBD2. Germline loops: CDR1 LNHDA, CDR2 SQIVND (reference sequence). The CDR3 extends over 14 amino acids. V gave up 6 bases and J gave up 4 bases; unmatched junction bases: 6. CDR3 coding DNA: TGTGCCAGTAGGAGGACTAGCGGAGATTACGAGCAGTACTTC. This sequence encodes CASRRTSGDYEQYF.

CDR3 in amino acids: CASSPGPETQYF. CDR3 DNA sequence: TGTGCCAGCTCACCAGGGCCAGAGACCCAGTACTTC. This sequence joins TRBV18 and TRBJ2-5; D uncertain. Trimming removed 2 bases at V and 4 bases at J, with 5 bases between. The CDR3 runs to 12 residues. Germline CDR1 is KGHSH and CDR2 is LQKENI.

This chain joins TRBV18 and TRBJ1-2; the match to TRBD1 covers 9 bases. The CDR3 consists of 15 residues. Trimming removed 2 bases from V and 8 bases from J; junction bases left unmatched: 9. CDR1 is KGHSH and CDR2 is LQKENI in the germline V gene. The CDR3: CASSPRDRDLGGYTF. The CDR3 DNA reads TGTGCCAGCTCACCAAGGGACAGGGACTTGGGAGGCTACACCTTC. The variable domain in full, with the rest retrieved from reference TRBV18 and TRBJ1-2, is NAGVMQNPRHLVRRRGQEARLRCSPMKGHSHVYWYRQLPEEGLKFMVYLQKENIIDESGMPKERFSAEFPKEGPSILRIQQVVRGDSAAYFCASSPRDRDLGGYTFGSGTRLTVV.

The chain uses TRBV5-1 and TRBJ2-3; 8 bases agree with TRBD2. Losses at the gene ends were 0 bases for V and 5 bases for J; bases not matched to a gene: 8. The CDR3 loop spans 16 amino acids. Looked up from germline, CDR1 is SGHRS and CDR2 is YFSETQ. The CDR3 DNA is TGCGCCAGCAGCTTGGGGGCTAGCGGGTGGGGAGATACGCAGTATTTT. The encoded protein is CASSLGASGWGDTQYF.

The CDR3 DNA follows: TGTGCCAGTAGTATTTCACCAGGGGGATACACTGAAGCTTTCTTT. It codes for CASSISPGGYTEAFF. The genes are TRBV19 and TRBJ1-1, with TRBD1 matching 7 bases. The CDR3 consists of 15 residues. Per germline, CDR1 LNHDA and CDR2 SQIVND (reference sequence). The trim removed 3 bases at V and 3 bases at J, leaving 7 bases unmatched. Drawing the rest from reference TRBV19 and TRBJ1-1, the complete variable domain is DGGITQSPKYLFRKEGQNVTLSCEQNLNHDAMYWYRQDPGQGLRLIYYSQIVNDFQKGDIAEGYSVSREKKESFPLTVTSAQKNPTAFYLCASSISPGGYTEAFFGQGTRLTVV.

The chain employs TRBV7-9 and TRBJ1-2, with no clear D. CDR1 is SEHNR, CDR2 FQNEAQ, per germline (reference sequence). V lost 1 base and J lost 6, with 18 bases in between. The CDR3 totals 16 residues. The CDR3 protein is CASSLGQTGAADGYTF. The CDR3 bases are TGTGCCAGCAGCTTAGGGCAGACCGGTGCGGCGGATGGCTACACCTTC.

The gene calls are TRBV29-1 and TRBJ1-1; no clear D gene. This CDR3 is built from 14 residues. Trimming shortened V by 0 bases and J by 3 bases, and 11 bases separated the two germline ends. Germline values: CDR1 SQVTM, CDR2 ANQGSEA. The CDR3 region has the DNA TGCAGCGTTGAAGAGTTGTATCCGGACACTGAAGCTTTCTTT. It specifies CSVEELYPDTEAFF.

A single count supports this clone. This chain links TRBV27 with TRBJ2-3; D remains ambiguous. This CDR3 contains 16 residues. The V and J ends lost 5 bases and 1 base respectively, with 16 bases between them. Germline values: CDR1 MNHEY, CDR2 SMNVEV (reference sequence). Written as DNA, the CDR3 is TGTGCCAGCAGTCCCCAAAGGCCACAGCGCACAGATACGCAGTATTTT. It yields the protein CASSPQRPQRTDTQYF.

The CDR3 DNA reads as TGCGCCAGCAGCCAACAGGTCGGGACAGGGTTTGGAAAACTGTTTTTT. Translated: CASSQQVGTGFGKLFF. This chain joins TRBV4-1 and TRBJ1-4; 9 bases line up with TRBD1. Unmatched junction bases numbered 11, after V lost 2 bases and J lost 10 bases. Germline CDR1 is MGHRA and CDR2 is YSYEKL. The CDR3 sequence is 16 residues long.

This chain connects TRBV6-1 to TRBJ2-6, with D perhaps TRBD2 (6 bases). Per germline, CDR1 MNHNS and CDR2 SASEGT. V lost 7 bases, J lost 0 bases, and 10 bases lay in between. CDR3 size: 15 residues. The CDR3 sequence: CASTSDYSGANVLTF. Here the CDR3 DNA reads TGTGCCAGCACCTCGGACTACTCTGGGGCCAACGTCCTGACTTTC.

The chain combines TRBV5-4 with TRBJ2-7, with a possible D match to TRBD1 (6 bases). Germline lookup yields CDR1 SGHNT and CDR2 YYREEE (reference sequence). CDR3 length: 17 residues. Trimming pared 2 bases from V and 0 bases from J, leaving 18 bases between. As DNA, the CDR3 is TGTGCCAGCAGCTTAGGGTCACGGACAGAAAGCTCCTACGAGCAGTACTTC. This sequence encodes CASSLGSRTESSYEQYF.

The rearrangement uses TRBV19 and TRBJ1-5, with 9 positions matching TRBD1. This CDR3 has 17 residues. The V segment lost 3 bases and the J segment 3 bases; nucleotides outside the gene matches: 9. Germline V gene lookup returns CDR1 LNHDA and CDR2 SQIVND (reference sequence). The CDR3 region has the DNA TGTGCCAGTAGTATCTCCGGGACAGGGTTCTACAATCAGCCCCAGCATTTT. It is translated as CASSISGTGFYNQPQHF.

The V gene is TRBV30, the J gene TRBJ2-7; D might be TRBD1 (5 bases). Deletions cut 3 bases from V and 6 bases from J, with 15 bases between. This CDR3 region has 13 residues. The germline V gene encodes CDR1 GTSNPN and CDR2 SVGIG (reference sequence). The CDR3 nucleotides are TGTGCCTGGAGACAGGAATCAGGGCGCGAGCAGTACTTC. Its protein is CAWRQESGREQYF.

V and J are TRBV5-1 and TRBJ2-7; 10 positions match TRBD1. Germline V gene lookup returns CDR1 SGHRS and CDR2 YFSETQ. V lost 3 bases and J lost 5; bases outside the gene matches: 2. This CDR3 comprises 13 residues. CDR3 sequence (DNA): TGCGCCAGCAGCTCGGGACAGGGGAACGAGCAGTACTTC. Translating gives CASSSGQGNEQYF.

This chain links TRBV4-1 with TRBJ2-3; D perhaps matches TRBD2 (6 bases). There are 17 residues in the CDR3. CDR1 is MGHRA and CDR2 is YSYEKL in the germline V gene. Trimming took 3 bases from V and 3 from J, leaving 19 bases between them. This CDR3 reads CASSQTFMGSGTDTQYF. The CDR3 coding sequence is TGCGCCAGCAGCCAGACCTTTATGGGAAGCGGGACAGATACGCAGTATTTT.

J is TRBJ2-7 and V is TRBV5-4; 7 nucleotides agree with TRBD1. V dropped 0 bases and J dropped 5; count of bases not matched to a gene: 8. CDR3 length: 15 residues. Germline CDR1 reads SGHNT; CDR2 reads YYREEE (reference sequence). In DNA, the CDR3 is TGTGCCAGCAGCTTGGCCCCAACCACAGGGGACGAGCAGTACTTC. Translated, it gives CASSLAPTTGDEQYF.

The J gene is TRBJ1-2, the V gene TRBV5-1; no firm D call. This CDR3 is 14 amino acids long. Trimming shortened V by 1 base and J by 0 bases, and 7 bases separated the two germline ends. Germline loops: CDR1 SGHRS, CDR2 YFSETQ. The CDR3 is CASSLRVPNYGYTF. The CDR3 DNA reads TGCGCCAGCAGCTTGCGGGTTCCTAACTATGGCTACACCTTC. The full variable domain, in which reference TRBV5-1 and TRBJ1-2 provide the parts outside the CDR3, is KAGVTQTPRYLIKTRGQQVTLSCSPISGHRSVSWYQQTPGQGLQFLFEYFSETQRNKGNFPGRFSGRQFSNSRSEMNVSTLELGDSALYLCASSLRVPNYGYTFGSGTRLTVV.

DNA for the CDR3: TGTGCCAGCAGCTCCTCCGGGACTAGCGGGAGAACGGTCAATGAGCAGTTCTTC. This gives the protein CASSSSGTSGRTVNEQFF. The chain is built from TRBV7-6 and TRBJ2-1, with 14 bases fitting TRBD2. Germline V gene lookup returns CDR1 SGHVS and CDR2 FNYEAQ. Unmatched junction bases numbered 11, after V lost 4 bases and J lost 6 bases. This CDR3 is 18 amino acids long.

This clone was counted only a few times. This chain connects TRBV6-1 to TRBJ2-2; 7 nucleotides align to TRBD1. The V gene's germline CDR1 is MNHNS and CDR2 SASEGT. The CDR3 consists of 16 residues. J was trimmed by 2 bases and V by 2 bases; bases with no gene match: 5. The CDR3 coding sequence is TGTGCCAGCAGTGAATTGACAGGGCACAACACCGGGGAGCTGTTTTTT. Amino acid sequence: CASSELTGHNTGELFF.

The chain carries TRBV27 and TRBJ2-7; tentatively, D is TRBD1 (7 bases). V lost 6 bases, J lost 5 bases, and 17 bases lay in between. The germline V gene has CDR1 MNHEY and CDR2 SMNVEV (reference sequence). The CDR3 is made up of 14 amino acids. CDR3 coding DNA: TGTGCCAGCAGGCAGGGGGGTAATGCCAACGAGCAGTACTTC. Translation: CASRQGGNANEQYF.

The chain carries TRBV28 and TRBJ1-1; perhaps TRBD1 as D (5 bases). CDR3 length: 12 amino acids. The V gene lost 5 bases and the J gene lost 6 bases, with 10 bases spanning the gap. Per germline, CDR1 MDHEN and CDR2 SYDVKM. The CDR3 here is CASSDSKAEAFF. The DNA for the CDR3 is TGTGCCAGCAGTGACAGCAAGGCTGAAGCTTTCTTT.

The rearrangement links TRBV7-9 to TRBJ2-1; 9 bases align to TRBD1. CDR3 length: 17 residues. V lost 5 bases to trimming and J lost 7 bases; unmatched junction nucleotides: 15. Germline CDR1 and CDR2: SEHNR and FQNEAQ (reference sequence). The CDR3, as DNA: TGTGCCAGCAGCCCAACCCCCGGACAGGGGTTTTGGAATGAGCAGTTCTTC. As protein: CASSPTPGQGFWNEQFF. Looking up the rest from reference TRBV7-9 and TRBJ2-1 gives the full variable domain: DTGVSQNPRHKITKRGQNVTFRCDPISEHNRLYWYRQTLGQGPEFLTYFQNEAQLEKSRLLSDRFSAERPKGSFSTLEIQRTEQGDSAMYLCASSPTPGQGFWNEQFFGPGTRLTVL.

This clone turned up a few times. The rearrangement links TRBV2 to TRBJ1-2; TRBD1 aligns across 8 bases. This CDR3 is built from 15 residues. The germline V gene has CDR1 SNHLY and CDR2 FYNNEI. With V trimmed by 7 bases and J by 4 bases, 11 bases remained unmatched. The CDR3, as DNA: TGTGCCAGCACCTACCTCGGACAGGGCCCCTATGGCTACACCTTC. It codes for CASTYLGQGPYGYTF. Together with reference TRBV2 and TRBJ1-2, the CDR3 gives the full variable domain: EPEVTQTPSHQVTQMGQEVILRCVPISNHLYFYWYRQILGQKVEFLVSFYNNEISEKSEIFDDQFSVERPDGSNFTLKIRSTKLEDSAMYFCASTYLGQGPYGYTFGSGTRLTVV.

There are a few counts of this clone. The rearrangement joins TRBV29-1 to TRBJ1-3; a possible D gene is TRBD1 (5 bases). The CDR3 is 16 amino acids. The germline V and J ends were trimmed by 4 bases and 2 bases, with 18 bases remaining between them. Germline V CDR1 and CDR2: SQVTM, ANQGSEA. CDR3 DNA sequence: TGCAGCGTTGGGGACCCCCGATGGGGGGCTGGAAACACCATATATTTT. This codes for CSVGDPRWGAGNTIYF.

This clone has a handful of counts. The chain combines TRBV14 with TRBJ1-2; D is possibly TRBD1 (6 bases). V lost 1 base, J lost 4 bases, and 13 bases lay in between. CDR3 length: 15 amino acids. CDR1 SGHDN and CDR2 FVKESK come from the germline V gene. CDR3 sequence: CASSQATGPTYGYTF. In nucleotides, the CDR3 is TGTGCCAGCAGCCAAGCGACAGGACCGACCTATGGCTACACCTTC.

This chain connects TRBV19 to TRBJ2-7; TRBD1 might be the D (6 bases). The V gene lost 5 bases and the J gene lost 2 bases, with 13 bases spanning the gap. This CDR3 is 14 amino acids long. Germline CDR1 and CDR2: LNHDA and SQIVND (reference sequence). CDR3 sequence: CASSSGDGTYEQYF. The DNA for the CDR3 is TGTGCCAGTAGTTCAGGGGACGGGACCTACGAGCAGTACTTC.

The gene calls are TRBV5-1 and TRBJ2-1, with D possibly TRBD2 on 5 matching bases. The V gene's germline CDR1 is SGHRS and CDR2 YFSETQ. The CDR3 is made up of 14 amino acids. V lost 4 bases and J lost 3, with 11 bases in between. The CDR3 loop reads CASSEVRDYNEQFF. DNA of the CDR3: TGCGCCAGCAGCGAAGTCCGGGACTACAATGAGCAGTTCTTC.

This clone turned up a few times. The rearrangement links TRBV29-1 to TRBJ1-4, with D perhaps matching TRBD1 (5 bases). CDR3 size: 15 residues. V was trimmed by 6 bases and J by 7 bases, leaving 21 bases between them. Germline-derived CDR1 and CDR2 are SQVTM and ANQGSEA. CDR3 protein: CSVLSRPSGGEKLFF. The DNA for the CDR3 is TGCAGCGTACTCAGCCGGCCCTCGGGGGGTGAAAAACTGTTTTTT.

This chain connects TRBV29-1 to TRBJ2-3; TRBD1 might be the D (5 bases). The CDR3 is 13 residues long. The V end lost 2 bases, the J end lost 11 bases, and 17 bases lay between the germline ends. Germline V CDR1 and CDR2: SQVTM, ANQGSEA. The CDR3 is CSVELITDQGQYF. Written as DNA, the CDR3 is TGCAGCGTTGAACTAATAACAGATCAGGGGCAGTATTTT.

The chain couples TRBV11-3 to TRBJ2-7; 10 positions match TRBD2. The CDR3 is made up of 18 amino acids. J gave up 4 bases and V 5 bases, and 17 bases lay outside the gene matches. The germline gives CDR1 SGHNT, CDR2 YENEEA. Here the CDR3 reads CASSRLAGVFSRAYEQYF. DNA for the CDR3: TGTGCCAGCAGCCGCCTAGCGGGAGTCTTCTCTAGGGCTTACGAGCAGTACTTC.